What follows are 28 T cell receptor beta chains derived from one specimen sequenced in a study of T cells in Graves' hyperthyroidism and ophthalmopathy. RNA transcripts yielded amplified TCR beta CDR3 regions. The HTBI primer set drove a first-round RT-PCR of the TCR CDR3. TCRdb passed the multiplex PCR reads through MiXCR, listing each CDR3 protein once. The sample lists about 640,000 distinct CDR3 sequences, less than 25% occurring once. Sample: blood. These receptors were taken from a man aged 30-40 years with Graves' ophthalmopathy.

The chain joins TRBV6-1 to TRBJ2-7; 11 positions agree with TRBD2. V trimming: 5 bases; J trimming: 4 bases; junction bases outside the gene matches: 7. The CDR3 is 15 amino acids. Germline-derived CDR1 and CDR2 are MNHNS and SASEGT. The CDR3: CASSPLAGGRYEQYF. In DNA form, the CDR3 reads TGTGCCAGCAGTCCATTAGCGGGAGGGAGATACGAGCAGTACTTC.

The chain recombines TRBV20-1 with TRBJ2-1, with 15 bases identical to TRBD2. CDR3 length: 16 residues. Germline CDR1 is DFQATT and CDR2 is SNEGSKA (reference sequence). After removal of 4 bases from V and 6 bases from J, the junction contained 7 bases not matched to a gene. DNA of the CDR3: TGCAGTGCTATTACGGGACTAGCGGGAGGTCCCAATGAGCAGTTCTTC. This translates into CSAITGLAGGPNEQFF.

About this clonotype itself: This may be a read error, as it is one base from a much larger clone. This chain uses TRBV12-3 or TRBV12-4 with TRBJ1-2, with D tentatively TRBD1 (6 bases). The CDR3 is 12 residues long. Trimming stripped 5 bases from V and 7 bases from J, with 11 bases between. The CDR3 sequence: CASSTGLAGYTF. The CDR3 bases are TGTGCCAGCAGTACAGGGCTTGCTGGCTACACCTTC.

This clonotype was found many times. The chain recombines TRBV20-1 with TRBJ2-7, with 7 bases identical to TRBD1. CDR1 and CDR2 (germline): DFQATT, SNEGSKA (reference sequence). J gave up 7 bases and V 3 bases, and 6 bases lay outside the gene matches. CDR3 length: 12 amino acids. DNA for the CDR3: TGCAGTGCTAGTAAGGGGGCCGGGGAGCAGTACTTC. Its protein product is CSASKGAGEQYF.

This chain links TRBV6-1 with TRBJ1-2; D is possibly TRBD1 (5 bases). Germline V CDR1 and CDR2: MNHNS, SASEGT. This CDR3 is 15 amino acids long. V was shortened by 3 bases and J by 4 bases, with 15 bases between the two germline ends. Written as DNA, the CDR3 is TGTGCCAGCAGTGAGGGGGATTACGGGGGCTATGGCTACACCTTC. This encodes CASSEGDYGGYGYTF.

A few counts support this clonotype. DNA of the CDR3: TGTGCCAGCAGGGTGACAGTCAGCTCCTACGAGCAGTACTTC. It translates to CASRVTVSSYEQYF. The V and J genes are TRBV6-1 and TRBJ2-7; TRBD1 is a possible D gene (5 bases). Trimming cost V 6 bases and J 0 bases, with 12 bases left between them. The CDR3 has 14 residues. In germline, CDR1 is MNHNS, CDR2 SASEGT.

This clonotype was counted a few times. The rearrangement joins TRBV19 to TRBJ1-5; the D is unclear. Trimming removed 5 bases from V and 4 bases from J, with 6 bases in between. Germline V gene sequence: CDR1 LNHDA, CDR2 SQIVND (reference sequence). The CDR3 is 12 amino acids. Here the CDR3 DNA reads TGTGCCAGTAGTTACCGGAATCAGCCCCAGCATTTT. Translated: CASSYRNQPQHF.

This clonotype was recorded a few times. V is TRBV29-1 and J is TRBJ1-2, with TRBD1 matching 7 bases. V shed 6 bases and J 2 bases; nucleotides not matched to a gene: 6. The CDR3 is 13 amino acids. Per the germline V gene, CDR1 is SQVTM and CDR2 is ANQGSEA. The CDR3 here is CSVGMGQNYGYTF. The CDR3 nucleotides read TGCAGCGTCGGAATGGGACAGAACTATGGCTACACCTTC.

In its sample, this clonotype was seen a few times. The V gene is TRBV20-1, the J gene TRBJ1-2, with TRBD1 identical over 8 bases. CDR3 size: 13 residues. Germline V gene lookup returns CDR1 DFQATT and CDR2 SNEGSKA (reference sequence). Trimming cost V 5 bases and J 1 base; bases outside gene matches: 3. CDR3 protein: CSARTGHNYGYTF. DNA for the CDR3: TGCAGTGCTCGGACAGGGCATAACTATGGCTACACCTTC.

This CDR3 reads CASSENFTGTRAFF. DNA for the CDR3: TGTGCCAGCAGTGAGAACTTCACCGGGACACGGGCTTTCTTT. This chain connects TRBV2 to TRBJ1-1, with a possible D match to TRBD1 (6 bases). The germline gives CDR1 SNHLY, CDR2 FYNNEI. V lost 3 bases and J lost 11, with 19 bases in between. This CDR3 comprises 14 residues.

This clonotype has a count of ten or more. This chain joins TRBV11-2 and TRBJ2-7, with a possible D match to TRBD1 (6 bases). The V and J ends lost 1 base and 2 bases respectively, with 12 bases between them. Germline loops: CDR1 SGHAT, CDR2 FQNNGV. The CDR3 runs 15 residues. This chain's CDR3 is CASSLGSGETYEQYF. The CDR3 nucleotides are TGTGCCAGCAGCTTAGGGTCAGGGGAGACCTACGAGCAGTACTTC.

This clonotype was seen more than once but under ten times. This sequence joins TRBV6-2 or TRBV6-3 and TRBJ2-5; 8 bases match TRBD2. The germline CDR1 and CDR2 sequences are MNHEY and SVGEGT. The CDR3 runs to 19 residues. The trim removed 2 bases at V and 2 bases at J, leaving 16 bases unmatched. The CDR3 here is CASSYPTSGGRMTQETQYF. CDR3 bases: TGTGCCAGCAGTTACCCCACTAGCGGCGGGAGGATGACACAAGAGACCCAGTACTTC.

This CDR3 is CASSLLGGRNYNEQFF. The DNA for the CDR3 is TGTGCCAGCAGCCTCCTAGGGGGACGTAATTACAATGAGCAGTTCTTC. This sequence joins TRBV4-2 and TRBJ2-1; D is possibly TRBD1 (6 bases). Germline V gene lookup returns CDR1 LGHNA and CDR2 YNFKEQ. Trimming left V 4 bases short and J 4 bases short, with 17 bases between. The CDR3 loop spans 16 amino acids.

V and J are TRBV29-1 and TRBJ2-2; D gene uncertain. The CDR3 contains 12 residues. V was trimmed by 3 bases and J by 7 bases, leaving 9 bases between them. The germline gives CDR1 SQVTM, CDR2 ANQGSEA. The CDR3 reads CSVDLFRGELFF. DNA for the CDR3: TGCAGCGTTGATTTGTTCCGCGGGGAGCTGTTTTTT.

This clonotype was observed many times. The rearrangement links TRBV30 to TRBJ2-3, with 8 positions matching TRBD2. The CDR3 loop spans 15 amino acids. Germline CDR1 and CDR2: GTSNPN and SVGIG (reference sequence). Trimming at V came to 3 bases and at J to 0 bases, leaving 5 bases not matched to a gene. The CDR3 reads CAWRLAGLSTDTQYF. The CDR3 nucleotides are TGTGCCTGGAGATTAGCGGGGTTGAGCACAGATACGCAGTATTTT. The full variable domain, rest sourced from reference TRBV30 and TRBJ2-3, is SQTIHQWPATLVQPVGSPLSLECTVEGTSNPNLYWYRQAAGRGLQLLFYSVGIGQISSEVPQNLSASRPQDRQFILSSKKLLLSDSGFYLCAWRLAGLSTDTQYFGPGTRLTVL.

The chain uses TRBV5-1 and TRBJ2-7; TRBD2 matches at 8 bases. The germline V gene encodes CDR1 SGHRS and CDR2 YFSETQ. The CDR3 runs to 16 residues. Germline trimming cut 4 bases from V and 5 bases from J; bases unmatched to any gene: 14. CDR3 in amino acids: CASSRAGEVGSHEQYF. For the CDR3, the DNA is TGCGCCAGCAGCCGAGCGGGAGAGGTCGGATCTCACGAGCAGTACTTC.

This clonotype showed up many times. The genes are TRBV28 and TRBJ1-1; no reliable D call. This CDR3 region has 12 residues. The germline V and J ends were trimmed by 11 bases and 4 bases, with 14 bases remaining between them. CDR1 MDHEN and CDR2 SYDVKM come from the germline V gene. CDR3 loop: CAARASVTEAFF. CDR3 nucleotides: TGTGCCGCTCGAGCCAGTGTCACTGAAGCTTTCTTT.

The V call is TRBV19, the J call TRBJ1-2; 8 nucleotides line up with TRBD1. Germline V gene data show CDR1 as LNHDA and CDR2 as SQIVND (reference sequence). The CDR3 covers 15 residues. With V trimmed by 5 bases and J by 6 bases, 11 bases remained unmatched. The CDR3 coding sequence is TGTGCCAGTAGTCTTCAGGACAGGGTAATCCATGGCTACACCTTC. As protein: CASSLQDRVIHGYTF.

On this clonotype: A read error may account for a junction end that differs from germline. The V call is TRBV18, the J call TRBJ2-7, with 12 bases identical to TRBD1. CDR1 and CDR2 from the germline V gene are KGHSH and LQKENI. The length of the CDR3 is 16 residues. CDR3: CASSREGTGGSHEQYF. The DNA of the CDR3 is TGTGCCAGCTCACGAGAAGGGACAGGGGGCTCCCACGAGCAGTACTTC.

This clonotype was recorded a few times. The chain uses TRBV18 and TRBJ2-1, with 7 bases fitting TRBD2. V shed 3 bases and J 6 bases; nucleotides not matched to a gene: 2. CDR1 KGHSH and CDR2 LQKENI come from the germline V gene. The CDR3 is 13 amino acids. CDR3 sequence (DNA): TGTGCCAGCTCACCGAGCGGGATCAATGAGCAGTTCTTC. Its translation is CASSPSGINEQFF.

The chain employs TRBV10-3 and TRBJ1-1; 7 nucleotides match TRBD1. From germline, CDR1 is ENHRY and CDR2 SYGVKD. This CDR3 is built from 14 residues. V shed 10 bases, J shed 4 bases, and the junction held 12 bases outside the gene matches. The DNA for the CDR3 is TGTGCCACGTCAAACTTACAGGGGAGCACTGAAGCTTTCTTT. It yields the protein CATSNLQGSTEAFF.

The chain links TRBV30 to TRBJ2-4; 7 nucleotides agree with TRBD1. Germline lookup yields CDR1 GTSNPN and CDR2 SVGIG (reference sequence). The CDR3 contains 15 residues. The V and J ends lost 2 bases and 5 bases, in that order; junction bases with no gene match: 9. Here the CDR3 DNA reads TGTGCCTGGAGTCTCACAGGGGTTGTCCAAAACATTCAGTACTTC. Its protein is CAWSLTGVVQNIQYF.

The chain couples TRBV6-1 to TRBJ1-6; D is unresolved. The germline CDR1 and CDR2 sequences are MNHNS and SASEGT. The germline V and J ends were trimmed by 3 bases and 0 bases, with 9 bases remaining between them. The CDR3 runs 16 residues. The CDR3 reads CASSDTKSSYNSPLHF. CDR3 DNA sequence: TGTGCCAGCAGTGATACCAAAAGCTCCTATAATTCACCCCTCCACTTT.

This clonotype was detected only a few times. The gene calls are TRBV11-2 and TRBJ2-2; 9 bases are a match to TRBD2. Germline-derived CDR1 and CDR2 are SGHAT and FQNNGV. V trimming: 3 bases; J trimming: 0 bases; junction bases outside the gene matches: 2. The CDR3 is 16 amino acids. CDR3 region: CASSFLAGPNTGELFF. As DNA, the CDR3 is TGTGCCAGCAGCTTCCTAGCGGGACCGAACACCGGGGAGCTGTTTTTT. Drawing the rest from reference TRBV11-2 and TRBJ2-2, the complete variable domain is EAGVAQSPRYKIIEKRQSVAFWCNPISGHATLYWYQQILGQGPKLLIQFQNNGVVDDSQLPKDRFSAERLKGVDSTLKIQPAKLEDSAVYLCASSFLAGPNTGELFFGEGSRLTVL.

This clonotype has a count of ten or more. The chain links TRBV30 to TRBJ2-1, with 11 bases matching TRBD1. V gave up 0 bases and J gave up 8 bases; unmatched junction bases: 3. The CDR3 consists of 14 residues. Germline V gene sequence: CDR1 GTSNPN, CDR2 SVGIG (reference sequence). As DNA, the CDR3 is TGTGCCTGGAGTGTCGGACAGGGGGCAGATGAGCAGTTCTTC. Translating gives CAWSVGQGADEQFF.

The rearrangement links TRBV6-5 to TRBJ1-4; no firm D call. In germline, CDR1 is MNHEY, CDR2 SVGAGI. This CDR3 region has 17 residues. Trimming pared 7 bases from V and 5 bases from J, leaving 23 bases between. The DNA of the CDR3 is TGTGCCAGCACCTTCTCGACTTTAGCACCCTTAAATGAAAAACTGTTTTTT. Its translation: CASTFSTLAPLNEKLFF.

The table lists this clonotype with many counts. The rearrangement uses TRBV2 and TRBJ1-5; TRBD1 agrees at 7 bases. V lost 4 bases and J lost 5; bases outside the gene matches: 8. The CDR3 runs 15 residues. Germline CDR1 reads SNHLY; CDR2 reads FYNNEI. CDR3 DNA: TGTGCCAGCAGTGTTGGCAGGGGGTCGGATCAGCCCCAGCATTTT. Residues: CASSVGRGSDQPQHF.

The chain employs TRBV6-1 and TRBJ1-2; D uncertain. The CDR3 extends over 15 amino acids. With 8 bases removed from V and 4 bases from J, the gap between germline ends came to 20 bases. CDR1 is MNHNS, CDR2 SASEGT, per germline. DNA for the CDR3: TGTGCCAGCCGCGCCTTAACCCCTCTAGGCTATGGCTACACCTTC. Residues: CASRALTPLGYGYTF.